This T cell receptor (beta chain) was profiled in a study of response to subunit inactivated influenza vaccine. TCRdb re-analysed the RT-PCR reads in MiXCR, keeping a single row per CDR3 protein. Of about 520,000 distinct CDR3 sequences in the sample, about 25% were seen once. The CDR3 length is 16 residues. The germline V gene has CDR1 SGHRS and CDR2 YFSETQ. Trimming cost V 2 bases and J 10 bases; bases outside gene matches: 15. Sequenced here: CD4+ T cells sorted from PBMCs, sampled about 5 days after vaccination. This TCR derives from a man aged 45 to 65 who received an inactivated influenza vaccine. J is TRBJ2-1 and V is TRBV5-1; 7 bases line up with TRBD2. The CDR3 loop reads CASSFATTGGRGEQFF. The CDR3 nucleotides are TGCGCCAGCAGCTTCGCGACGACGGGAGGAAGGGGCGAGCAGTTCTTC. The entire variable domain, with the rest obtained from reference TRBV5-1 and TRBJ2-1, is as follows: KAGVTQTPRYLIKTRGQQVTLSCSPISGHRSVSWYQQTPGQGLQFLFEYFSETQRNKGNFPGRFSGRQFSNSRSEMNVSTLELGDSALYLCASSFATTGGRGEQFFGPGTRLTVL.